These T cell receptor beta chains were read from a single sample in a study of long-term antiretroviral therapy in people with HIV. Generated by immunoSEQ multiplex PCR, the TCRdb table keeps only in-frame clones and is missing some. The table shows 25,000 to 35,000 clones, with around nine tenths occurring only once. The sample here was unsorted PBMCs, taken approximately 5 years before starting antiretroviral therapy. Receptors originate from a man in his forties or fifties with HIV. The CDR3 runs from the conserved cysteine through the conserved F or W. The D gene is left open where the match is weak. Clone size is shown for a subset of rows, as once, few, many or a class of expanded clone.

TRBV6-6	-	-	TRBJ1-2	CASSYSKGLGYTF	TGTGCCAGCAGTTACTCTAAGGGGCTGGGCTACACCTTC
TRBV2	-	once	TRBJ1-1	CASFETLNTEAFF	TGTGCCTCCTTCGAGACGTTGAACACTGAAGCTTTCTTT
TRBV6-1	-	-	TRBJ2-7	CASSQLQVSYEQYF	TGTGCCAGCAGTCAATTACAGGTCTCCTACGAGCAGTACTTC
TRBV7-2	TRBD1	-	TRBJ1-5	CASRGQANQPQHF	TGTGCCAGCAGGGGACAGGCCAATCAGCCCCAGCATTTT
TRBV2	TRBD1	-	TRBJ1-1	CASSDRGVMNTEAFF	TGTGCCAGCAGCGACAGGGGCGTGATGAACACTGAAGCTTTCTTT
TRBV5-1	-	few	TRBJ2-7	CASSLGSDEQYF	TGCGCCAGCAGCCTTGGGTCGGATGAGCAGTACTTC
TRBV5-1	-	-	TRBJ1-1	CASSLGQKDTEAFF	TGCGCCAGCAGCTTGGGACAGAAAGACACTGAAGCTTTCTTT
TRBV5-4	-	-	TRBJ2-5	CASSSNRAGEETQYF	TGTGCCAGCAGCTCAAACAGGGCTGGGGAGGAGACCCAGTACTTC
TRBV11-3	-	few	TRBJ2-1	CASSPQAFRDNEQFF	TGTGCCAGCAGCCCACAGGCGTTCAGGGACAATGAGCAGTTCTTC
TRBV18	-	-	TRBJ2-7	CASSPPGGVYEQYF	TGTGCCAGCTCACCACCCGGCGGGGTCTACGAGCAGTACTTC